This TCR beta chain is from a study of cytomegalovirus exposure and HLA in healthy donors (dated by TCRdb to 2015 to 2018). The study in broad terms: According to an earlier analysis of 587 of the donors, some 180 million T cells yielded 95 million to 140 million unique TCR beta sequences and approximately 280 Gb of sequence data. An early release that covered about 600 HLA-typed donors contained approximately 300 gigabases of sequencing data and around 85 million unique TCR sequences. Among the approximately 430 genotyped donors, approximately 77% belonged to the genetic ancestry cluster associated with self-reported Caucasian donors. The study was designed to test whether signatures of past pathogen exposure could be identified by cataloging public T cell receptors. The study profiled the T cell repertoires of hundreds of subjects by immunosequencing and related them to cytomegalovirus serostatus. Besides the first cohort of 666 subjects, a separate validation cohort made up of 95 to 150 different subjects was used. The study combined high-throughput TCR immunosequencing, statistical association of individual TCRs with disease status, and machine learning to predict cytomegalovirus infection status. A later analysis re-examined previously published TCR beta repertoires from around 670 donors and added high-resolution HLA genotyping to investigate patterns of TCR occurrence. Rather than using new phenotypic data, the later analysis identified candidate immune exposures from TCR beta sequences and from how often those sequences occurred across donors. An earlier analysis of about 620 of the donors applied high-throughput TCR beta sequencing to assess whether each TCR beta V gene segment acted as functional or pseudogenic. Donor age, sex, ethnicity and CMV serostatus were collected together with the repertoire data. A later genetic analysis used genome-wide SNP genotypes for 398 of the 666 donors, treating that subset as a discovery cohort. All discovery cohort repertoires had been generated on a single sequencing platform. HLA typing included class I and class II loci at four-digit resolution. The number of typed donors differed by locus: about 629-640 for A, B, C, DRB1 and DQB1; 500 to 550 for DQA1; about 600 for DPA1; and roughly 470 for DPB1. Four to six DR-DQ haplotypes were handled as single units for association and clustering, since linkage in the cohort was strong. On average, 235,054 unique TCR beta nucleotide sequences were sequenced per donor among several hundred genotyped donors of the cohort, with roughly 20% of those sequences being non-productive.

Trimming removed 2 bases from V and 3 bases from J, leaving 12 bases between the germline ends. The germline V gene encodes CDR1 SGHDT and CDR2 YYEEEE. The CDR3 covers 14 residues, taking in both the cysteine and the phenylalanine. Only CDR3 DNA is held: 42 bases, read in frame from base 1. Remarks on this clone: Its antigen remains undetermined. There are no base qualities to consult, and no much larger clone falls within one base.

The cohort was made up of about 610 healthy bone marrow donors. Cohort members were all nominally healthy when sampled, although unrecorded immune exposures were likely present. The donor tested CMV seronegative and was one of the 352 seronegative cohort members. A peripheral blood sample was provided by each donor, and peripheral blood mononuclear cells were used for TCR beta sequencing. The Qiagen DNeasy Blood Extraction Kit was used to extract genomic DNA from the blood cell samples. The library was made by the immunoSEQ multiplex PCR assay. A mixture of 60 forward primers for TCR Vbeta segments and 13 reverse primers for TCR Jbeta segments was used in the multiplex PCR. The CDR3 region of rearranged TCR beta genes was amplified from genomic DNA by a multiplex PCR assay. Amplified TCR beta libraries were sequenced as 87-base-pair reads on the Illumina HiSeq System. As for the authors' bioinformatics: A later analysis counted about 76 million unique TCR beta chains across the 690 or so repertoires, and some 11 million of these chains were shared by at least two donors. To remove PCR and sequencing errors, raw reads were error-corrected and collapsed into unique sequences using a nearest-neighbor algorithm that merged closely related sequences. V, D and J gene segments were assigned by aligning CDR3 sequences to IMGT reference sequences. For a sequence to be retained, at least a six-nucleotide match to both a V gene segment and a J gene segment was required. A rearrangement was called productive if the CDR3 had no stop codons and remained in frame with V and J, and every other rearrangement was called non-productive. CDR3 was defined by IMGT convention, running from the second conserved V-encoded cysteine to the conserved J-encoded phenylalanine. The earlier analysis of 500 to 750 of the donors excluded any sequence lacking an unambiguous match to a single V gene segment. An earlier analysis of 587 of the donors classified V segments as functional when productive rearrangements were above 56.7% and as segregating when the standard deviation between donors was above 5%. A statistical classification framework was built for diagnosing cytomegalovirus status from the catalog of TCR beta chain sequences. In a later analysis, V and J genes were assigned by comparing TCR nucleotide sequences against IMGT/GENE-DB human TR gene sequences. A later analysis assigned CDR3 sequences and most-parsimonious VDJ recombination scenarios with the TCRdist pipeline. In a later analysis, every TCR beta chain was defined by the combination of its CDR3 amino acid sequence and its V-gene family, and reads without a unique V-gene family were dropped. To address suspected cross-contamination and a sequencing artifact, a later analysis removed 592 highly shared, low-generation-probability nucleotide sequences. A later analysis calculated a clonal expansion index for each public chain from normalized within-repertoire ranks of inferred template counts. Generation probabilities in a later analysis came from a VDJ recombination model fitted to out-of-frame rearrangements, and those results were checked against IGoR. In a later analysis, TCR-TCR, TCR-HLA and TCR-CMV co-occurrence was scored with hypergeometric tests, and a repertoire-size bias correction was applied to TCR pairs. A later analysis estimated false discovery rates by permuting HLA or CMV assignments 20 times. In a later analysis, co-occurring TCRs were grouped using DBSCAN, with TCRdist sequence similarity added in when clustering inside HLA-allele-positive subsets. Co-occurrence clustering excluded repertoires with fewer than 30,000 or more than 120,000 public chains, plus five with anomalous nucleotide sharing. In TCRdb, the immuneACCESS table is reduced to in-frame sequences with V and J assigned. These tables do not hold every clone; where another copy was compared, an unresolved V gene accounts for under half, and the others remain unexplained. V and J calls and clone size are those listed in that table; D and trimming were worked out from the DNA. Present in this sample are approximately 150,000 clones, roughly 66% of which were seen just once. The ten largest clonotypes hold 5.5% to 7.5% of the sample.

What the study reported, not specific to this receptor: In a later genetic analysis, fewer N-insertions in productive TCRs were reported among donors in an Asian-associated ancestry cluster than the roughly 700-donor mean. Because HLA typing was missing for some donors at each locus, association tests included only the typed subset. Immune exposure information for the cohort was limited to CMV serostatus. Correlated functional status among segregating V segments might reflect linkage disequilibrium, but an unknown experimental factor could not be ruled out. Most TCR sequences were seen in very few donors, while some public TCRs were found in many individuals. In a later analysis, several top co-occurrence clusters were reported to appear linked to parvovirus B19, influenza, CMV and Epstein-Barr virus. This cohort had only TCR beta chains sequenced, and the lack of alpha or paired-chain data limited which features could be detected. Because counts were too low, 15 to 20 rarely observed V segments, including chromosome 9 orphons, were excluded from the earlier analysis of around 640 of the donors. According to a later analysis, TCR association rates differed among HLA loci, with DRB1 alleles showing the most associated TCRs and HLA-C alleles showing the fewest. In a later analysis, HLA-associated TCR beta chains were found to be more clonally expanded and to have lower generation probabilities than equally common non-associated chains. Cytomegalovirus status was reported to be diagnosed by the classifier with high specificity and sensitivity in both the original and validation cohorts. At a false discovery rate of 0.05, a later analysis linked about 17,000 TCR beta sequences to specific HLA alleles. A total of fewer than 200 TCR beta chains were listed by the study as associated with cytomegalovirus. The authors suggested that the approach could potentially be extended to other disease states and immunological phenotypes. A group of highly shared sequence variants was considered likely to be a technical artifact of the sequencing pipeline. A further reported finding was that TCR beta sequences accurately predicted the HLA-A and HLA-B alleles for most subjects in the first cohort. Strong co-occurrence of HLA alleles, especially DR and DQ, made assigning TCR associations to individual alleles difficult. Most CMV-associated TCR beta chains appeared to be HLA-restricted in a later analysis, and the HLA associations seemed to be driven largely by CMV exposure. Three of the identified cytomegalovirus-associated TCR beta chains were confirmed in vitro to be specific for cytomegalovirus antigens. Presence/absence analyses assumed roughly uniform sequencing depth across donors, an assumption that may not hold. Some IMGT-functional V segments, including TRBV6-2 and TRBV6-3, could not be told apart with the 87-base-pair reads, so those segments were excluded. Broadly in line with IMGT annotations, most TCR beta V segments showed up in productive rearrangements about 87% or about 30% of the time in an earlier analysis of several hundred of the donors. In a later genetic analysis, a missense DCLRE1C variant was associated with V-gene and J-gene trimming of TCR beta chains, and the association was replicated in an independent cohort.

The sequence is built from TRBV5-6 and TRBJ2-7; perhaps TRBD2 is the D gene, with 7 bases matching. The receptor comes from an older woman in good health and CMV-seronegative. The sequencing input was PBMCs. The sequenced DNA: TGTGCCAGCAGCTTTACAGGGAGGGTCTACGAGCAGTACTTC. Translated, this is CASSFTGRVYEQYF.